These 20 T cell receptor beta chains share one sample of origin, sequenced in a study of shared clonotypes between healthy human individuals. Method: immunoSEQ multiplex PCR; TCRdb's copy keeps in-frame clones and lacks some. The data contain 650,000 to 700,000 clones, about 90% of them singletons. Sequenced: memory CD8+ T cells from PBMCs. Subset specified: CD45RO+ cells pooled with CCR7-negative TemRA cells. These receptors were collected from a man younger than 30 in good health. Some clones in this sample may be carry-over from other donors' samples.

The V call is TRBV4-1, the J call TRBJ2-3; possible D gene TRBD1, 6 bases. CDR3 length: 17 amino acids. Germline assignment: CDR1 MGHRA and CDR2 YSYEKL. V dropped 5 bases and J dropped 2 bases, with 20 bases sitting between them. The CDR3 loop is CASSFRQVGRSTDTQYF. CDR3 in DNA: TGCGCCAGCAGCTTCCGACAGGTCGGTAGGTCCACAGATACGCAGTATTTT.

The chain is built from TRBV4-3 and TRBJ2-7, with a possible D match to TRBD2 (6 bases). V was pared by 0 bases and J by 0 bases, with 9 bases between. The CDR3 spans 15 residues. Per germline, CDR1 LGHNA and CDR2 YSLEER. DNA of the CDR3: TGCGCCAGCAGCCAAGATAGGAGGGACTCCTACGAGCAGTACTTC. Its protein product is CASSQDRRDSYEQYF.

This clone came up once. The chain employs TRBV27 and TRBJ1-2; 7 nucleotides line up with TRBD1. Germline V gene lookup returns CDR1 MNHEY and CDR2 SMNVEV (reference sequence). V dropped 4 bases and J dropped 4; count of bases not matched to a gene: 9. The CDR3 contains 15 residues. The CDR3 nucleotides are TGTGCCAGCAGTTATTCGGCAGGGGGGTCCTATGGCTACACCTTC. Amino acids: CASSYSAGGSYGYTF.

This sequence joins TRBV19 and TRBJ2-7; D is perhaps TRBD2 (7 bases). The CDR3 consists of 15 residues. The V end lost 5 bases, the J end lost 2 bases, and 16 bases lay between the germline ends. The germline V gene has CDR1 LNHDA and CDR2 SQIVND (reference sequence). The CDR3 nucleotides are TGTGCCAGTAGTCAAGGGGGACTATATGCCTACGAGCAGTACTTC. This sequence encodes CASSQGGLYAYEQYF.

This clone was seen a few times. This sequence joins TRBV19 and TRBJ1-1, with 7 bases lining up with TRBD1. The trim removed 4 bases at V and 1 base at J, leaving 6 bases unmatched. Germline lookup yields CDR1 LNHDA and CDR2 SQIVND (reference sequence). The CDR3 spans 15 residues. The CDR3 DNA follows: TGTGCCAGTAGTACTAGGGACAGAGAGAACACTGAAGCTTTCTTT. It specifies CASSTRDRENTEAFF. Combining the CDR3 with reference TRBV19 and TRBJ1-1 gives the whole variable domain DGGITQSPKYLFRKEGQNVTLSCEQNLNHDAMYWYRQDPGQGLRLIYYSQIVNDFQKGDIAEGYSVSREKKESFPLTVTSAQKNPTAFYLCASSTRDRENTEAFFGQGTRLTVV.

V usage is TRBV5-1 and J usage is TRBJ2-7, with 8 bases lining up with TRBD1. Germline CDR1 SGHRS, CDR2 YFSETQ. The CDR3 has 16 residues. The V segment lost 3 bases and the J segment 1 base; nucleotides outside the gene matches: 9. This CDR3 is CASSYPQGARSYEQYF. The CDR3 nucleotides are TGCGCCAGCAGCTACCCCCAGGGGGCCAGGTCCTACGAGCAGTACTTC.

A single count supports this clone. The chain joins TRBV2 to TRBJ1-1; D remains unclear. The CDR3 has 12 amino acids. From germline, CDR1 is SNHLY and CDR2 FYNNEI. V gave up 8 bases and J gave up 1 base, with 8 bases separating them. The CDR3 DNA reads TGTGCCAGCGTCGGTGAGAACACTGAAGCTTTCTTT. Protein: CASVGENTEAFF. Looking up the rest from reference TRBV2 and TRBJ1-1 gives the full variable domain: EPEVTQTPSHQVTQMGQEVILRCVPISNHLYFYWYRQILGQKVEFLVSFYNNEISEKSEIFDDQFSVERPDGSNFTLKIRSTKLEDSAMYFCASVGENTEAFFGQGTRLTVV.

This rearrangement joins TRBV10-3 to TRBJ2-5, with TRBD1 matching 8 bases. The CDR3 is 16 residues long. V trimming: 0 bases; J trimming: 4 bases; junction bases outside the gene matches: 7. Germline V CDR1 and CDR2: ENHRY, SYGVKD. CDR3 nucleotide sequence: TGTGCCATCAGTGAGTCGCAGGGGGCGAGGCGAGAGACCCAGTACTTC. It specifies CAISESQGARRETQYF.

The rearrangement uses TRBV5-1 and TRBJ2-3; 8 bases map to TRBD2. Per the germline V gene, CDR1 is SGHRS and CDR2 is YFSETQ. The junction had 7 bases not matched to a gene; V was cut back by 4 bases and J by 3 bases. This CDR3 spans 15 amino acids. CDR3 nucleotides: TGCGCCAGCAGCCCCCGGGGCGGGAGGACAGATACGCAGTATTTT. It yields the protein CASSPRGGRTDTQYF.

The CDR3 nucleotides are TGCGCCAGCAGCCAAGAGGGACTAGCGGGAGTGCTTACCGGGGAGCTGTTTTTT. Translated, it gives CASSQEGLAGVLTGELFF. V gene TRBV4-3 combines with J gene TRBJ2-2, with 14 positions matching TRBD2. The CDR3 is made up of 18 amino acids. Germline V gene lookup returns CDR1 LGHNA and CDR2 YSLEER. Germline trimming cut 0 bases from V and 5 bases from J; bases unmatched to any gene: 5.

V gene TRBV10-3 combines with J gene TRBJ1-1; a weak D match, TRBD1 (5 bases). The CDR3 consists of 12 residues. Between the trimmed V and J ends, which lost 11 bases and 1 base, there was a span of 11 bases. Germline CDR1 reads ENHRY; CDR2 reads SYGVKD. CDR3 in amino acids: CAVETENTEAFF. In DNA form, the CDR3 reads TGTGCCGTCGAGACAGAGAACACTGAAGCTTTCTTT.

The V call is TRBV7-9, the J call TRBJ1-5; no clear D. The CDR3 has 13 amino acids. CDR1 and CDR2 from the germline V gene are SEHNR and FQNEAQ (reference sequence). V shed 3 bases and J shed 6 bases, with 9 bases lying between them. CDR3 nucleotide sequence: TGTGCCAGCAGCTTCTGGGGTTTTCAGCCCCAGCATTTT. Translating it yields CASSFWGFQPQHF.

As concerns this clone: The same CDR3 also results from other DNA sequences found in this sample. The J gene is TRBJ2-7, the V gene TRBV9, with 11 bases matching TRBD2. This CDR3 region has 13 residues. Per the germline V gene, CDR1 is SGDLS and CDR2 is YYNGEE. Unmatched junction bases numbered 1, after V lost 2 bases and J lost 6 bases. DNA for the CDR3: TGTGCCAGCAGCGTCGGGACTAGCGGCGAGCAGTACTTC. Protein product: CASSVGTSGEQYF. The variable domain in full, with the rest retrieved from reference TRBV9 and TRBJ2-7, is DSGVTQTPKHLITATGQRVTLRCSPRSGDLSVYWYQQSLDQGLQFLIQYYNGEERAKGNILERFSAQQFPDLHSELNLSSLELGDSALYFCASSVGTSGEQYFGPGTRLTVT.

This clone appeared once. V is TRBV5-1 and J is TRBJ2-7; 11 bases agree with TRBD1. Germline assignment: CDR1 SGHRS and CDR2 YFSETQ. The CDR3 runs to 14 residues. V gave up 2 bases and J gave up 4 bases; unmatched junction bases: 2. The DNA of the CDR3 is TGCGCCAGCAGCTTCGGGACAGGGGGTTACGAGCAGTACTTC. Protein sequence: CASSFGTGGYEQYF. Looking up the rest from reference TRBV5-1 and TRBJ2-7 gives the full variable domain: KAGVTQTPRYLIKTRGQQVTLSCSPISGHRSVSWYQQTPGQGLQFLFEYFSETQRNKGNFPGRFSGRQFSNSRSEMNVSTLELGDSALYLCASSFGTGGYEQYFGPGTRLTVT.

The chain recombines TRBV27 with TRBJ2-6, with 8 bases matching TRBD1. After removal of 8 bases from V and 2 bases from J, the junction contained 5 bases not matched to a gene. Germline CDR1 and CDR2: MNHEY and SMNVEV (reference sequence). The CDR3 has 15 amino acids. The chain's CDR3 is CASGQGAPGANVLTF. CDR3 in DNA: TGTGCCAGCGGTCAGGGGGCTCCTGGGGCCAACGTCCTGACTTTC.

The chain links TRBV7-6 to TRBJ2-7, with 9 bases lining up with TRBD1. Germline lookup yields CDR1 SGHVS and CDR2 FNYEAQ. With V trimmed by 5 bases and J by 5 bases, 7 bases remained unmatched. The CDR3 sequence is 14 residues long. In DNA, the CDR3 is TGTGCCAGCAGCCCTACAGGGGGCTTCCACGAGCAGTACTTC. This gives the protein CASSPTGGFHEQYF.

The V and J genes are TRBV29-1 and TRBJ2-1, with D hard to call. The germline V gene has CDR1 SQVTM and CDR2 ANQGSEA. V lost 1 base to trimming and J lost 3 bases, with 10 bases between them. The CDR3 extends over 14 amino acids. Here the CDR3 DNA reads TGCAGCGTTGAAGGGCCAGTCAACTACAATGAGCAGTTCTTC. Amino acid sequence: CSVEGPVNYNEQFF.

The chain recombines TRBV9 with TRBJ2-1; a weak D match, TRBD2 (6 bases). V was shortened by 3 bases and J by 13 bases, with 11 bases between the two germline ends. Looked up from germline, CDR1 is SGDLS and CDR2 is YYNGEE. The CDR3 contains 11 residues. In nucleotides, the CDR3 is TGTGCCAGCAGCGACACCGGGACTCAGTTCTTC. Translated, it gives CASSDTGTQFF.

V is TRBV7-9 and J is TRBJ2-7, with a possible D match to TRBD1 (5 bases). Looked up from germline, CDR1 is SEHNR and CDR2 is FQNEAQ (reference sequence). This CDR3 comprises 14 residues. Trimming took 6 bases from V and 1 from J, leaving 13 bases between them. The CDR3 sequence: CASSSGLRSYEQYF. The DNA of the CDR3 is TGTGCCAGCAGTTCAGGGCTAAGGTCCTACGAGCAGTACTTC.

This chain joins TRBV9 and TRBJ2-1, with D perhaps TRBD1 (6 bases). This CDR3 is built from 17 residues. The germline V gene encodes CDR1 SGDLS and CDR2 YYNGEE. V was pared by 0 bases and J by 0 bases, with 13 bases between. The CDR3 loop reads CASSVGPEGGSYNEQFF. The CDR3 bases are TGTGCCAGCAGCGTAGGCCCCGAAGGGGGCTCCTACAATGAGCAGTTCTTC.